A selection of T cell receptor beta chains follows, all from one sample in a study of cytomegalovirus exposure and HLA in healthy donors. Clones were read by immunoSEQ multiplex PCR, and TCRdb kept only the in-frame ones, dropping some. The sample yields 50,000 or so clones, approximately 82% seen once. Sequenced input: PBMCs. These receptors were collected from a woman between 18 and 29 years old in good health and CMV-seronegative. CDR3s leave out the opening cysteine and the closing phenylalanine or tryptophan. The order of the fields is J gene, CDR3 length, V gene, CDR3 protein.

TRBJ1-2 | 13 | TRBV10-1 | ASSEDREANYGYT
TRBJ1-1 | 12 | TRBV27 | ASSLPGEFTEAF
TRBJ2-1 | 11 | TRBV19 | ASPPGHLKRRF
TRBJ1-1 | 12 | TRBV6-5 | ASSYYSQAIEAF
TRBJ2-7 | 14 | TRBV27 | ASRDPQGPPTYEQY
TRBJ1-2 | 12 | TRBV2 | ASSERGLGGGYT
TRBJ2-5 | 13 | TRBV15 | ATSRAGQGSETQY
TRBJ2-6 | 14 | TRBV7-9 | ASSLDHPSGANGLT
TRBJ1-1 | 14 | TRBV6-5 | ASSYPRDTPNTEAF
TRBJ2-7 | 13 | TRBV28 | ASSRIRDTPGEQY
TRBJ2-7 | 11 | TRBV28 | ATNRKGFYEQY
TRBJ2-2 | 14 | TRBV5-1 | ASSLLGQGNTGELF
TRBJ2-7 | 14 | TRBV19 | ASSPKLAGAPLGQY
TRBJ2-7 | 9 | TRBV28 | ASSSGGEQY
TRBJ2-2 | 14 | TRBV28 | ASRDDSQPNTGELF
TRBJ2-4 | 11 | TRBV30 | AWSVFAKNIQY
TRBJ2-3 | 12 | TRBV18 | ASSIGQATDTQY
TRBJ2-4 | 15 | TRBV28 | ASRAIGGGTAKNIQY
TRBJ2-7 | 10 | TRBV29-1 | SVGTGWYEQY
TRBJ2-5 | 15 | TRBV7-2 | ASSPGTSGRAGETQY
TRBJ2-6 | 17 | TRBV5-1 | ASSLRQGAPDSGANVLT
TRBJ2-2 | 10 | TRBV7-3 | ASSPNTGELF
TRBJ2-7 | 13 | TRBV6-6 | ASRDRTGGSYEQY
TRBJ2-7 | 12 | TRBV19 | ASNYMDNSYEQY
TRBJ1-3 | 14 | TRBV10-3 | AISDPGTAAGNTIY
TRBJ1-5 | 16 | TRBV4-2 | ASSQESTPQGWVIPQH
TRBJ1-2 | 15 | TRBV7-9 | ASSLVGGGARLSGYI
TRBJ2-4 | 13 | TRBV4-2 | ASSQDLGGWGLEY
TRBJ1-2 | 12 | TRBV7-2 | ASSYRGRDYGYT
TRBJ2-2 | 15 | TRBV18 | ASSPQTGTTNTGELF
TRBJ2-1 | 12 | TRBV15 | ATSGQTSYNEQF
TRBJ1-1 | 14 | TRBV9 | ASTEPSGGMKPEAF
TRBJ1-4 | 11 | TRBV18 | ASSPREEEKLF
TRBJ2-1 | 12 | TRBV7-9 | ASGPGVSYNEQF
TRBJ2-5 | 13 | TRBV28 | ASRPSGRHRETQY
TRBJ2-7 | 10 | TRBV19 | ASSPGAYEQY
TRBJ2-7 | 15 | TRBV21-1 | ASKMGPHSYDFYEQY
TRBJ2-1 | 13 | TRBV6-1 | ASSELGGAGDEQF
TRBJ1-2 | 11 | TRBV6-1 | ASSDRDRGGYT
TRBJ1-3 | 14 | TRBV28 | ASSAGGWGSGNTIY
TRBJ2-5 | 14 | TRBV7-3 | ASSPRGWGGQETQY
TRBJ2-3 | 19 | TRBV4-2 | ASSQSSLAGGEWVGGHPQY
TRBJ2-6 | 14 | TRBV6-4 | ASSDEGGSGANGLT
TRBJ1-1 | 10 | TRBV28 | ASSSVYTEAF
TRBJ2-5 | 12 | TRBV7-3 | ASSPDRGEETQY
TRBJ2-6 | 14 | TRBV6-1 | ASSEEAGTGANVLT
TRBJ2-2 | 13 | TRBV5-4 | ASSPGQGAVGELF
TRBJ2-1 | 12 | TRBV14 | ASSHSTSYNEQF
TRBJ2-1 | 13 | TRBV25-1 | ASSTADRSYNEQF
TRBJ1-2 | 11 | TRBV2 | ASRLTGDRGYT